This TCR beta chain was documented in a study of Ad26.COV2.S vaccination and SARS-CoV-2 variants. Measured with immunoSEQ multiplex PCR; TCRdb has only the in-frame clones, and not every one. The sample includes around 500,000 clones, around 89% of them seen just once. The treatment here: some 20 received Ad26.COV2.S at low or high dose, single or two shots; 5 received placebo; per-sample allocation not given. Following the first vaccine or placebo injection, samples were taken on day 63. The CDR3 runs to 18 residues. Germline CDR1 and CDR2: SGHKS and YYEKEE (reference sequence). The V segment lost 1 base and the J segment 5 bases; nucleotides outside the gene matches: 10.

This material consisted of peripheral blood, taken in a trial of Ad26.COV2.S vaccine versus placebo. The rearrangement links TRBV5-5 to TRBJ2-2; TRBD2 agrees at 11 bases. The receptor's source is a person aged 18-60 years who received the Ad26.COV2.S COVID-19 vaccine or a placebo. Here the CDR3 reads CASSLSNLLAGETGELFF. The CDR3 nucleotides are TGTGCCAGCAGCTTGAGTAATCTACTAGCGGGAGAGACCGGGGAGCTGTTTTTT. The complete variable domain, with remaining parts taken from reference TRBV5-5 and TRBJ2-2, reads DAGVTQSPTHLIKTRGQQVTLRCSPISGHKSVSWYQQVLGQGPQFIFQYYEKEERGRGNFPDRFSARQFPNYSSELNVNALLLGDSALYLCASSLSNLLAGETGELFFGEGSRLTVL.